This paragraph covers one T cell receptor (beta chain) sequence. This specimen belongs to a study of blood T cell repertoires in COVID-19. Authors' processing steps: Reference gene primer amplification in the assay estimated nucleated cell counts. Profiled with immunoSEQ multiplex PCR; TCRdb holds only in-frame clones, not every one. V, J and clone size are taken as reported in that table, and D and trimming were inferred from the DNA itself. The table has around 190,000 clones, approximately 84% seen once. All enrollees were roughly 18 to 95 years old and from 24 US areas. Two consecutive negative NP/OP PCR tests, clearance, or resolved symptoms defined Cohort 3 recovery. The sequencing input was PBMCs or T cells enriched from blood (not recorded which). The source of this sequence is a woman aged 30 to 39 who had recovered from COVID-19.

For the CDR3, the DNA is TGTGCCAGCAGTTCGACCGCACGGGGGGGGGTGCGCAATCAGCCCCAGCATTTT. This gives the protein CASSSTARGGVRNQPQHF. The chain has TRBV27 and TRBJ1-5, with D perhaps matching TRBD1 (5 bases). Germline V gene sequence: CDR1 MNHEY, CDR2 SMNVEV (reference sequence). V lost 4 bases to trimming and J lost 2 bases, with 21 bases between them. The CDR3 has 18 residues.